This passage covers 25 T cell receptor beta chains from one sample sequenced in a study of T cell changes during pregnancy in multiple sclerosis. The data were produced by immunoSEQ multiplex PCR, yet TCRdb's version contains in-frame clones alone and is incomplete. The sample shows approximately 38,000 clones, roughly nine tenths of them seen only once. The source material was CD8+ T cells from peripheral blood mononuclear cells, sampled in the second trimester of pregnancy. These TCRs come from a female donor with multiple sclerosis, enrolled in a pregnancy study.

V gene TRBV18 combines with J gene TRBJ2-7, with TRBD1 matching over 9 bases. The V segment lost 3 bases and the J segment 2 bases; nucleotides outside the gene matches: 5. This CDR3 is 15 amino acids long. Per germline, CDR1 KGHSH and CDR2 LQKENI. The CDR3 region has the DNA TGTGCCAGCTCACCGAGACAGGGGGGTCCCTACGAGCAGTACTTC. Residues: CASSPRQGGPYEQYF.

This chain links TRBV4-1 with TRBJ2-1, with 8 bases aligning to TRBD2. The CDR3 covers 16 residues. V shed 1 base and J 7 bases; nucleotides not matched to a gene: 9. The germline V gene encodes CDR1 MGHRA and CDR2 YSYEKL. This CDR3 is CASSQGGGPAGNEQFF. As DNA, the CDR3 is TGCGCCAGCAGCCAAGGCGGGGGGCCAGCGGGGAATGAGCAGTTCTTC.

The chain couples TRBV5-1 to TRBJ1-1; 11 positions match TRBD1. The length of the CDR3 is 21 residues. V shed 0 bases and J 1 base; nucleotides not matched to a gene: 17. Per the germline V gene, CDR1 is SGHRS and CDR2 is YFSETQ. CDR3 sequence reads: CASSLDQLDRGRVYGNTEAFF. In nucleotides, the CDR3 is TGCGCCAGCAGCTTGGACCAATTGGACAGGGGGCGCGTTTACGGGAACACTGAAGCTTTCTTT.

The chain employs TRBV6-5 and TRBJ2-7; D is ambiguous. Per germline, CDR1 MNHEY and CDR2 SVGAGI. The CDR3 loop spans 13 amino acids. Trimming shortened V by 6 bases and J by 1 base, and 10 bases separated the two germline ends. The CDR3 spells CASSPEQSYEQYF. The CDR3, as DNA: TGTGCCAGCAGCCCGGAACAGTCCTACGAGCAGTACTTC.

The V call is TRBV7-2, the J call TRBJ2-3; possibly TRBD2 for D (6 bases). Deletions cut 5 bases from V and 1 base from J, with 13 bases between. This CDR3 is built from 15 residues. Germline loops: CDR1 SGHTA, CDR2 FQGNSA. CDR3 DNA: TGTGCCAGCAGCCTAGGGACTTACCGCACAGATACGCAGTATTTT. Protein sequence: CASSLGTYRTDTQYF.

This clone was recorded once. The V and J genes are TRBV27 and TRBJ2-7; D is possibly TRBD1 (5 bases). The CDR3 covers 13 residues. Germline lookup yields CDR1 MNHEY and CDR2 SMNVEV (reference sequence). Trimming pared 4 bases from V and 3 bases from J, leaving 10 bases between. The DNA of the CDR3 is TGTGCCAGCAGTTCAGGGATTAACTACGAGCAGTACTTC. Its protein product is CASSSGINYEQYF.

V is TRBV11-2 and J is TRBJ2-7, with D perhaps TRBD1 (5 bases). V lost 5 bases and J 7 bases, leaving 12 bases between the germline ends. There are 12 residues in the CDR3. Germline V CDR1 and CDR2: SGHAT, FQNNGV. The CDR3 region has the DNA TGTGCCAGCAGCCCCACAGGCTGGGAGCAGTACTTC. It encodes CASSPTGWEQYF.

The rearrangement joins TRBV27 to TRBJ1-4, with D possibly being TRBD1 (5 bases). Trimming shortened V by 6 bases and J by 3 bases, and 11 bases separated the two germline ends. This CDR3 has 14 residues. Germline-derived CDR1 and CDR2 are MNHEY and SMNVEV (reference sequence). The CDR3 sequence is CASRGGWANEKLFF. CDR3 coding DNA: TGTGCCAGCAGGGGGGGATGGGCTAATGAAAAACTGTTTTTT. Full variable domain (missing parts from reference TRBV27 and TRBJ1-4): EAQVTQNPRYLITVTGKKLTVTCSQNMNHEYMSWYRQDPGLGLRQIYYSMNVEVTDKGDVPEGYKVSRKEKRNFPLILESPSPNQTSLYFCASRGGWANEKLFFGSGTQLSVL.

The rearrangement links TRBV7-2 to TRBJ2-2; no reliable D call. The CDR3 runs 14 residues. Between the trimmed V and J ends, which lost 4 bases and 7 bases, there was a span of 13 bases. CDR1 and CDR2 from the germline V gene are SGHTA and FQGNSA. The CDR3 region is CASSSSEPGGELFF. CDR3 bases: TGTGCCAGCAGCTCCTCGGAGCCCGGCGGGGAGCTGTTTTTT.

This sequence joins TRBV5-1 and TRBJ1-4; D not certain. CDR3 length: 13 amino acids. V shed 5 bases and J shed 1 base, with 6 bases lying between them. CDR1 and CDR2 from the germline V gene are SGHRS and YFSETQ. CDR3 bases: TGCGCCAGCAGGAGGTTAACTAATGAAAAACTGTTTTTT. This encodes CASRRLTNEKLFF.

The gene calls are TRBV19 and TRBJ1-5; 10 nucleotides line up with TRBD1. CDR3 length equals 15 residues. V lost 6 bases, J lost 2 bases, and 4 bases stayed unmatched. The germline V gene encodes CDR1 LNHDA and CDR2 SQIVND (reference sequence). Here the CDR3 DNA reads TGTGCCAGTAGCGGGACAGGGGCTCGCAATCAGCCCCAGCATTTT. Protein sequence: CASSGTGARNQPQHF.

In this sample, this clone turned up a few times. CDR3 region: CASSSSLGRGDQPQHF. The CDR3 DNA sequence: TGTGCCAGCAGCTCAAGCTTGGGCAGGGGAGATCAGCCCCAGCATTTT. The chain joins TRBV7-9 to TRBJ1-5, with a possible D match to TRBD1 (6 bases). The CDR3 totals 16 residues. Per the germline V gene, CDR1 is SEHNR and CDR2 is FQNEAQ (reference sequence). Deletions cut 4 bases from V and 5 bases from J, with 18 bases between.

The chain is built from TRBV6-5 and TRBJ2-7; tentatively, D is TRBD1 (5 bases). Germline CDR1 reads MNHEY; CDR2 reads SVGAGI. CDR3 size: 13 residues. V was pared by 8 bases and J by 2 bases, with 13 bases between. This CDR3 is CASLGQGTYEQYF. CDR3 nucleotide sequence: TGTGCCAGCCTGGGGCAGGGAACCTACGAGCAGTACTTC.

The chain carries TRBV4-1 and TRBJ1-3; D is perhaps TRBD1 (6 bases). CDR1 and CDR2 (germline): MGHRA, YSYEKL. This CDR3 contains 16 residues. The ends were cut back, 0 bases at V and 0 bases at J, with 9 bases in the middle. CDR3 sequence: CASSQETGNSGNTIYF. The CDR3 DNA is TGCGCCAGCAGCCAAGAGACAGGAAACTCTGGAAACACCATATATTTT.

This clone has more than one count but fewer than ten. The rearrangement links TRBV6-6 to TRBJ1-1, with a tentative D call TRBD1 (6 bases). The CDR3 extends over 14 amino acids. V lost 0 bases, J lost 7 bases, and 12 bases lay in between. The germline V gene has CDR1 MNHNY and CDR2 SVGAGI (reference sequence). The CDR3 DNA follows: TGTGCCAGCAGTTACTCTGCAGGGGAATTTGAAGCTTTCTTT. Translating it yields CASSYSAGEFEAFF.

The chain couples TRBV7-9 to TRBJ1-3; D call uncertain. V was pared by 5 bases and J by 6 bases, with 8 bases between. Germline values: CDR1 SEHNR, CDR2 FQNEAQ (reference sequence). The CDR3 length is 12 residues. The CDR3 DNA reads TGTGCCAGCAGCACACCTTTAAACACCATATATTTT. Translation: CASSTPLNTIYF. The whole variable domain, remainder taken from reference TRBV7-9 and TRBJ1-3, is DTGVSQNPRHKITKRGQNVTFRCDPISEHNRLYWYRQTLGQGPEFLTYFQNEAQLEKSRLLSDRFSAERPKGSFSTLEIQRTEQGDSAMYLCASSTPLNTIYFGEGSWLTVV.

The V and J genes are TRBV27 and TRBJ2-7; TRBD2 aligns across 7 bases. With V trimmed by 1 base and J by 4 bases, 7 bases remained unmatched. CDR3 length equals 15 residues. From germline, CDR1 is MNHEY and CDR2 SMNVEV (reference sequence). The CDR3: CASSLLASGAYEQYF. The DNA of the CDR3 is TGTGCCAGCAGTTTATTGGCTAGCGGAGCGTACGAGCAGTACTTC.

The rearrangement links TRBV12-5 to TRBJ2-7; 9 nucleotides match TRBD1. CDR3 size: 14 residues. Per the germline V gene, CDR1 is LGHNT and CDR2 is FRNRAP. Trimming at V came to 5 bases and at J to 7 bases, leaving 9 bases not matched to a gene. The CDR3 is CASGRPGTGNEQYF. DNA of the CDR3: TGTGCTAGTGGTCGACCCGGGACAGGGAATGAGCAGTACTTC.

The gene calls are TRBV2 and TRBJ1-2; 9 bases agree with TRBD1. J gave up 3 bases and V 7 bases, and 6 bases lay outside the gene matches. In germline, CDR1 is SNHLY, CDR2 FYNNEI. This CDR3 comprises 14 residues. The CDR3 region is CASKGQGNDYGYTF. The CDR3 region has the DNA TGTGCCAGCAAAGGACAGGGGAACGACTATGGCTACACCTTC.

CDR3 region: CASSGTGGATEAFF. The CDR3, as DNA: TGTGCCAGCAGCGGGACAGGGGGCGCGACTGAAGCTTTCTTT. This rearrangement joins TRBV6-4 to TRBJ1-1, with 12 bases identical to TRBD1. Germline-derived CDR1 and CDR2 are MRHNA and SNTAGT. The V segment lost 6 bases and the J segment 5 bases; nucleotides outside the gene matches: 4. The CDR3 contains 14 residues.

The rearrangement links TRBV11-3 to TRBJ2-3; no reliable D call. From germline, CDR1 is SGHNT and CDR2 YENEEA. CDR3 size: 12 residues. V was pared by 1 base and J by 5 bases, with 4 bases between. This chain's CDR3 is CASSLGGDTQYF. The CDR3 DNA reads as TGTGCCAGCAGCTTAGGAGGAGATACGCAGTATTTT.

The chain combines TRBV19 with TRBJ2-2; TRBD1 is a possible D gene (6 bases). V lost 7 bases, J lost 6 bases, and 15 bases lay in between. Germline values: CDR1 LNHDA, CDR2 SQIVND (reference sequence). The CDR3 sequence is 14 residues long. The DNA of the CDR3 is TGTGCCAGTACGGACAGCTTATCCGCCGGGGAGCTGTTTTTT. As protein: CASTDSLSAGELFF.

The V call is TRBV29-1, the J call TRBJ2-7; D is perhaps TRBD2 (5 bases). CDR3 length: 13 residues. CDR1 is SQVTM and CDR2 is ANQGSEA in the germline V gene. Trimming took 0 bases from V and 3 from J, leaving 9 bases between them. The CDR3 here is CSVEDGEIYEQYF. CDR3 bases: TGCAGCGTTGAAGATGGGGAGATCTACGAGCAGTACTTC.

This clone showed up just a few times. The chain recombines TRBV19 with TRBJ1-6; D is unresolved. The CDR3 spans 14 residues. Trimming left V 3 bases short and J 6 bases short, with 9 bases between. CDR1 and CDR2 from the germline V gene are LNHDA and SQIVND (reference sequence). The chain's CDR3 is CASSMSLPNSPLHF. The CDR3 DNA follows: TGTGCCAGTAGTATGTCCCTACCTAATTCACCCCTCCACTTT.

This sequence joins TRBV6-5 and TRBJ1-1; D is possibly TRBD1 (5 bases). Germline V lookup: CDR1 MNHEY, CDR2 SVGAGI. V lost 0 bases to trimming and J lost 1 base, with 9 bases between them. CDR3 length: 15 residues. CDR3 residues: CASSYSRRGNTEAFF. The DNA for the CDR3 is TGTGCCAGCAGTTACTCTAGAAGGGGGAACACTGAAGCTTTCTTT.